The entry below gives a single TCR beta chain sequence along with its context. The target antigen is unknown. Using immunoSEQ multiplex PCR, the repertoire was profiled, and TCRdb retains in-frame clones only, with some absent. The data contain under 150,000 clones, roughly 92% of them singletons. The CDR3 contains 15 residues. V lost 2 bases and J lost 5; bases outside the gene matches: 7. The germline CDR1 and CDR2 sequences are SGHVS and FNYEAQ. The data are from a study of T cell responses to AZD1222 COVID-19 vaccine. Study-wide points: A reported finding is that nearly half of spike-specific TCRs target unmutated variant regions.

J is TRBJ2-7 and V is TRBV7-6, with TRBD1 identical over 9 bases. The material sequenced was peripheral blood, taken on day 0 of AZD1222 vaccination. This TCR was sampled from an adult in good health. The CDR3 DNA reads as TGTGCCAGCAGCTTAACGGACAGGGGCGGACACGAGCAGTACTTC. It yields the protein CASSLTDRGGHEQYF. Full variable domain (outside the CDR3, taken from reference TRBV7-6 and TRBJ2-7): GAGVSQSPRYKVTKRGQDVALRCDPISGHVSLYWYRQALGQGPEFLTYFNYEAQQDKSGLPNDRFSAERPEGSISTLTIQRTEQRDSAMYRCASSLTDRGGHEQYFGPGTRLTVT.